This record covers a single TCR beta chain. The antigen remains undetermined. V lost 5 bases, J lost 9 bases, and 6 bases stayed unmatched. This CDR3 has 14 amino acids. The germline V gene has CDR1 SGHVS and CDR2 FNYEAQ. Viral peptide pool expansion of antigen-specific CD4+ T cells preceded sequencing in the ViraFEST assay. Having been cultured for under twelve days, the cells underwent CD4+ T cell isolation. Negative nucleocapsid antibody tests before and after vaccination confirmed no previous SARS-CoV-2 infection. In culture with around 10 IU/ml IL-2 and 8.5 to 10 ug/ml peptides, PBMC were grown at 1.5 million to 2.5 million per well. Replacing half the medium with IL-2 medium was done on days 3 and 7. These data originate in a study of vaccination effects on CD4 cells after COVID-19. Findings and caveats of the study: Vaccine-induced clones in healthy vaccinees cross-reacted with common cold coronaviruses in only 1 of 255 cases.

TCRdb's table, derived via immunoSEQ multiplex PCR, lists solely in-frame clones and lacks some. The table lists about 41,000 clones, over 60% of them singletons. The sequenced sample was CD4+ T cells from PBMCs cultured with HCoV-NL63 spike peptides, obtained before COVID-19 vaccination. This receptor was identified in a human donor who received a COVID-19 vaccine. This sequence joins TRBV7-6 and TRBJ1-6; 8 bases map to TRBD1. The CDR3 DNA follows: TGTGCCAGCAGCATGGACAGGGTGGGTTCACCCCTCCACTTT. Protein sequence: CASSMDRVGSPLHF.